The 14 T cell receptor beta chains in this list originate from one sample, sequenced in a study of identical twins' blood T cells. Each CDR3 protein is one row after TCRdb ran MiXCR on the 5' RACE reads. The repertoire has 350,000 to 400,000 distinct CDR3 sequences, 28% of them found once; the top ten carry around 5.6%. The sequenced material came from PBMCs. Receptors originate from a woman aged 18 to 55 in good health.

This clonotype was picked up a small number of times. V gene TRBV7-2 combines with J gene TRBJ2-3, with 12 bases lining up with TRBD2. Trimming took 8 bases from V and 0 from J; bases not matched to a gene: 6. CDR1 and CDR2 from the germline V gene are SGHTA and FQGNSA. The CDR3 loop spans 16 amino acids. DNA for the CDR3: TGTGCCAGCGGCTCAGGGACTAGCGGGAGCACAGATACGCAGTATTTT. It codes for CASGSGTSGSTDTQYF.

There are a few counts of this clonotype. The chain combines TRBV20-1 with TRBJ1-1; D unclear. V lost 4 bases and J 2 bases, leaving 11 bases between the germline ends. The germline V gene has CDR1 DFQATT and CDR2 SNEGSKA (reference sequence). The CDR3 consists of 13 residues. CDR3 coding DNA: TGCAGTGCTACCTTGGGTCAAAACACTGAAGCTTTCTTT. Its protein is CSATLGQNTEAFF.

This clonotype has more than one count but fewer than ten. The genes are TRBV2 and TRBJ2-3; no clear D. Germline values: CDR1 SNHLY, CDR2 FYNNEI. The ends were cut back, 5 bases at V and 2 bases at J, with 14 bases in the middle. CDR3 length equals 15 residues. CDR3 sequence: CASSLTPQLTDTQYF. The CDR3, as DNA: TGTGCCAGCAGTCTAACGCCGCAGCTCACAGATACGCAGTATTTT.

Remarks on this clonotype: This may arise from a read error, as a much more abundant clone is one base away. This chain links TRBV29-1 with TRBJ1-2; D not resolved. V lost 2 bases and J lost 7, with 5 bases in between. The CDR3 length is 10 residues. Germline V gene sequence: CDR1 SQVTM, CDR2 ANQGSEA. CDR3 in DNA: TGCAGCGTTGAATTAGCTGGCTACACCTTC. This gives the protein CSVELAGYTF.

The chain couples TRBV7-9 to TRBJ2-1; D is unclear. This CDR3 is 15 amino acids long. Germline V gives CDR1 SEHNR, CDR2 FQNEAQ (reference sequence). The V gene lost 0 bases and the J gene lost 0 bases, with 6 bases spanning the gap. Here the CDR3 reads CASSLAPTSYNEQFF. The CDR3 bases are TGTGCCAGCAGCTTAGCACCGACCTCCTACAATGAGCAGTTCTTC.

This clonotype was picked up a small number of times. The chain uses TRBV7-2 and TRBJ2-7, with D unresolved. Germline V gives CDR1 SGHTA, CDR2 FQGNSA. The germline V and J ends were trimmed by 1 base and 0 bases, with 10 bases remaining between them. The length of the CDR3 is 15 residues. CDR3 in amino acids: CASSLGSTNSYEQYF. CDR3 nucleotide sequence: TGTGCCAGCAGCTTAGGATCTACCAACTCCTACGAGCAGTACTTC.

V is TRBV21-1 and J is TRBJ2-1; the DNA was not compared with TRBD2, the D call given in the table. TRBV21-1 has pseudogene status. CDR3 length: 16 amino acids. The DNA for the CDR3 is TGTGCCAGCAGCAAAGACCGTAGCGGGGGGTACAATGAGCAGTTCTTC. Its translation is CASSKDRSGGYNEQFF.

This clonotype appeared a few times. The chain couples TRBV6-5 to TRBJ2-1; D possibly corresponds to TRBD2 (6 bases). Germline CDR1 is MNHEY and CDR2 is SVGAGI. The CDR3 runs 15 residues. V lost 2 bases and J lost 5, with 13 bases in between. The CDR3 region has the DNA TGTGCCAGCAGTTACCGTGGCGGGATAAACAATGAGCAGTTCTTC. Residues: CASSYRGGINNEQFF.

The table lists this clonotype with a few counts. The rearrangement joins TRBV18 to TRBJ1-1, with D possibly matching TRBD1 (6 bases). The V end was cut by 3 bases, the J end by 2 bases, with 10 bases between. There are 14 residues in the CDR3. CDR1 KGHSH and CDR2 LQKENI come from the germline V gene. The chain's CDR3 is CASSPSRGNTEAFF. CDR3 sequence (DNA): TGTGCCAGCTCACCGTCCAGGGGTAACACTGAAGCTTTCTTT.

With regard to this clonotype: This could be a read error, since a much larger clone is one nucleotide away. The rearrangement links TRBV6-1 to TRBJ1-2; D is perhaps TRBD1 (6 bases). CDR1 MNHNS and CDR2 SASEGT come from the germline V gene. The CDR3 covers 13 residues. V lost 4 bases, J lost 8 bases, and 14 bases lay in between. CDR3 residues: CASSGGRQEGYTF. CDR3 sequence (DNA): TGTGCCAGCAGTGGGGGAAGACAGGAAGGCTACACCTTC.

The chain couples TRBV6-5 to TRBJ1-4; D call uncertain. Trimming left V 6 bases short and J 4 bases short, with 12 bases between. Per germline, CDR1 MNHEY and CDR2 SVGAGI. The CDR3 length is 14 residues. The CDR3 protein is CASSSLDGNEKLFF. In nucleotides, the CDR3 is TGTGCCAGCAGCTCCTTGGACGGTAATGAAAAACTGTTTTTT.

About this clonotype: A much larger clone lies a single base off, so this may be a read error. This chain uses TRBV20-1 with TRBJ1-2, with no clear D. This CDR3 spans 13 amino acids. CDR1 is DFQATT and CDR2 is SNEGSKA in the germline V gene (reference sequence). Trimming pared 5 bases from V and 4 bases from J, leaving 14 bases between. The CDR3 nucleotides read TGCAGTGCTCCGTCGACGGATTTCTATGGCTACACCTTC. This gives the protein CSAPSTDFYGYTF.

The table lists this clonotype with a few counts. The J gene is TRBJ2-7, the V gene TRBV21-1; TRBD2 was called by the table and not checked on the DNA. TRBV21-1 is designated a pseudogene. This CDR3 has 9 residues. CDR3 sequence (DNA): TGTGCCAGCAGCCCTTCCGGCGGGTTC. Translation gives CASSPSGGF.

The chain links TRBV5-1 to TRBJ2-7; 8 bases agree with TRBD2. Germline CDR1 SGHRS, CDR2 YFSETQ. The CDR3 is made up of 15 amino acids. Trimming removed 4 bases from V and 1 base from J; junction bases left unmatched: 7. The CDR3 bases are TGCGCCAGCAGCACAGTAGCGGGGACTTCCTACGAGCAGTACTTC. This sequence encodes CASSTVAGTSYEQYF.